Sequencing of this TCR beta chain was carried out in a study of blood T cell repertoires in COVID-19. For the study at large: Donors in the United States, Italy and Spain gave samples during acute or convalescent COVID-19.

Original processing notes: Estimation of nucleated cell counts relied on the amplification of reference gene primers. Sequencing was performed with immunoSEQ multiplex PCR; in TCRdb, only in-frame clones are kept and a portion is missing. V, J and clone size are taken as reported in that table, and D and trimming were inferred from the DNA itself. The table shows 150,000 to 200,000 clones, with around 85% occurring only once. The V gene's germline CDR1 is SGHKS and CDR2 YYEKEE (reference sequence). This CDR3 has 17 residues. Germline trimming cut 0 bases from V and 4 bases from J; bases unmatched to any gene: 8.

Sample: peripheral blood. The chain employs TRBV5-5 and TRBJ2-1; 9 bases are a match to TRBD2. This sequence originates from a man between 60 and 75 years old who had recovered from COVID-19. The CDR3 DNA sequence: TGTGCCAGCAGCTTGGCGGGCGCGGGGGGGACTTACAATGAGCAGTTCTTC. Translation: CASSLAGAGGTYNEQFF.